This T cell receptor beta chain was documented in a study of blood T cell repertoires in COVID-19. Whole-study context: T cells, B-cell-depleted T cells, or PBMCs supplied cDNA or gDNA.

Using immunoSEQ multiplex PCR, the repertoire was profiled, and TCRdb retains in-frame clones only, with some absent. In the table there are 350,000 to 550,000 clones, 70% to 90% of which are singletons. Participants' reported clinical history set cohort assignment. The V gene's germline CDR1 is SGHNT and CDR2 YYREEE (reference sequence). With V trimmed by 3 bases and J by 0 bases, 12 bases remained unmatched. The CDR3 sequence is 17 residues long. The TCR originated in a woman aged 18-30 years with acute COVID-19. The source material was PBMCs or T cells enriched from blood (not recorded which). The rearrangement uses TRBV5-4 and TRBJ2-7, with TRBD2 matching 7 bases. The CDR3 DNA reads TGTGCCAGCAGCTCCCTAATTCCGGGAGGTCCCTCCTACGAGCAGTACTTC. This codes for CASSSLIPGGPSYEQYF.